These 11 T cell receptor beta chains originate from one sample sequenced in a study of blood T cell repertoires in COVID-19. TCRdb's table, derived via immunoSEQ multiplex PCR, lists solely in-frame clones and lacks some. The sample yields about 160,000 clones, around 90% seen once. Sample: peripheral blood. The receptors were sampled from a man between 18 and 29 years old with acute or convalescent COVID-19.

The rearrangement uses TRBV29-1 and TRBJ1-2; tentative D call: TRBD1 (6 bases). CDR3 length: 13 residues. The germline gives CDR1 SQVTM, CDR2 ANQGSEA. Trimming took off 2 bases at V and 5 bases at J, with 12 bases between the two ends. CDR3 DNA sequence: TGCAGCGTTGAAAGAGGGGGTCAGTATGGCTACACCTTC. As protein: CSVERGGQYGYTF.

The chain links TRBV30 to TRBJ1-2; 10 nucleotides align to TRBD1. The V gene end was trimmed by 6 bases and the J gene end by 7 bases; junction bases not matched to a gene: 14. Germline CDR1 and CDR2: GTSNPN and SVGIG (reference sequence). The CDR3 is made up of 15 amino acids. CDR3 loop: CACTHRTGGASGYTF. As DNA, the CDR3 is TGTGCCTGTACCCACAGGACAGGGGGAGCGAGTGGCTACACCTTC.

V gene TRBV30 combines with J gene TRBJ1-3; perhaps TRBD1 as D (5 bases). CDR3 size: 11 residues. Germline assignment: CDR1 GTSNPN and CDR2 SVGIG (reference sequence). The germline V and J ends were trimmed by 5 bases and 4 bases, with 6 bases remaining between them. This CDR3 is CAWQGGNTIYF. CDR3 DNA sequence: TGTGCCTGGCAGGGCGGAAACACCATATATTTT. The full variable domain, rest sourced from reference TRBV30 and TRBJ1-3, is SQTIHQWPATLVQPVGSPLSLECTVEGTSNPNLYWYRQAAGRGLQLLFYSVGIGQISSEVPQNLSASRPQDRQFILSSKKLLLSDSGFYLCAWQGGNTIYFGEGSWLTVV.

In this sample, this clone turned up a few times. The V gene is TRBV5-1, the J gene TRBJ2-7, with TRBD2 matching over 10 bases. With V trimmed by 0 bases and J by 7 bases, 10 bases remained unmatched. CDR1 SGHRS and CDR2 YFSETQ come from the germline V gene. The CDR3 consists of 16 residues. The CDR3 here is CASSLDEWASGGEQYF. The CDR3 DNA is TGCGCCAGCAGCTTGGATGAGTGGGCTAGCGGGGGTGAGCAGTACTTC.

V is TRBV19 and J is TRBJ1-5; 7 nucleotides match TRBD1. This CDR3 is 16 amino acids long. The V gene end was trimmed by 3 bases and the J gene end by 1 base; junction bases not matched to a gene: 6. The germline gives CDR1 LNHDA, CDR2 SQIVND (reference sequence). Written as DNA, the CDR3 is TGTGCCAGTAGTATTAAGGGGGCGGGGAGCAATCAGCCCCAGCATTTT. It yields the protein CASSIKGAGSNQPQHF.

This CDR3 is CASRLSDLGFLVERTVYGYTF. The CDR3 nucleotides read TGCGCCAGCAGATTGTCGGACTTAGGGTTCTTGGTTGAGCGGACCGTCTATGGCTACACCTTC. The chain recombines TRBV5-1 with TRBJ1-2; D uncertain. The CDR3 covers 21 residues. V dropped 5 bases and J dropped 4 bases, with 36 bases sitting between them. Per the germline V gene, CDR1 is SGHRS and CDR2 is YFSETQ.

This rearrangement joins TRBV14 to TRBJ1-6, with 9 bases aligning to TRBD1. Germline V lookup: CDR1 SGHDN, CDR2 FVKESK. This CDR3 is built from 17 residues. V shed 6 bases and J 0 bases; nucleotides not matched to a gene: 6. The CDR3 DNA is TGTGCCAGCAGACCCGGGACAGGGCACTCCTATAATTCACCCCTCCACTTT. This encodes CASRPGTGHSYNSPLHF.

J is TRBJ1-1 and V is TRBV3-1 (or the pseudogene TRBV3-2), with D possibly TRBD1 on 6 matching bases. The germline gives CDR1 LGHDT, CDR2 YNNKEL (reference sequence). The CDR3 loop spans 17 amino acids. V was shortened by 0 bases and J by 5 bases, with 19 bases between the two germline ends. DNA of the CDR3: TGTGCCAGCAGCCAAGATACTGCAGGGGTTTTCGGAACTGAAGCTTTCTTT. Translation: CASSQDTAGVFGTEAFF.

This chain joins TRBV2 and TRBJ1-2; D possibly corresponds to TRBD1 (5 bases). Germline assignment: CDR1 SNHLY and CDR2 FYNNEI. The V end was cut by 5 bases, the J end by 4 bases, with 14 bases between. CDR3 length: 14 amino acids. The CDR3 nucleotides are TGTGCCAGCAGTCCGGCCAGGGTTAGCTATGGCTACACCTTC. This gives the protein CASSPARVSYGYTF.

This clone has a single count. This chain links TRBV9 with TRBJ2-1, with TRBD2 matching 8 bases. The V gene end was trimmed by 0 bases and the J gene end by 4 bases; junction bases not matched to a gene: 6. The germline V gene has CDR1 SGDLS and CDR2 YYNGEE. The CDR3 extends over 16 amino acids. CDR3 loop: CASSVASGLEYNEQFF. The CDR3 DNA reads TGTGCCAGCAGCGTAGCTTCGGGACTAGAGTACAATGAGCAGTTCTTC.

This clone was counted many times. The rearrangement links TRBV15 to TRBJ2-1; D is perhaps TRBD2 (5 bases). V lost 5 bases, J lost 0 bases, and 14 bases lay in between. CDR3 length: 16 amino acids. Germline CDR1 is LNHNV and CDR2 is YYDKDF (reference sequence). The CDR3 nucleotides are TGTGCCACCAGCCCATCAAGCGGCGACTCCTACAATGAGCAGTTCTTC. This translates into CATSPSSGDSYNEQFF.